The 5 T cell receptor beta chains given below trace back to one sample, sequenced in a study of cytomegalovirus exposure and HLA in healthy donors. Researchers ran the PCR with 60 Vbeta and 13 Jbeta primers. Sequencing was performed with immunoSEQ multiplex PCR; in TCRdb, only in-frame clones are kept and a portion is missing. The sample lists roughly 150,000 clones, around 77% occurring once. Sequencing was performed on PBMCs. These receptors all stem from a man aged 25-45 years in good health.

This clone was found once. This chain links TRBV12-1 with TRBJ2-5; the table's D call, TRBD2, was not checked against the DNA. TRBV12-1 is described as a pseudogene. The CDR3 loop spans 11 amino acids. DNA of the CDR3: TGTGCCAGCTGCACGCGGGAGACCCAGTACTTC. It yields the protein CASCTRETQYF.

V gene TRBV7-2 combines with J gene TRBJ1-2; D may be TRBD1 (5 bases). The CDR3 spans 14 residues. Germline V CDR1 and CDR2: SGHTA, FQGNSA. V was shortened by 0 bases and J by 6 bases, with 11 bases between the two germline ends. The CDR3 here is CASSLAGGRDGYTF. The DNA of the CDR3 is TGTGCCAGCAGCTTAGCGGGCGGCAGGGATGGCTACACCTTC.

This clone has a handful of counts. V gene TRBV5-1 combines with J gene TRBJ2-1; weak D call: TRBD2 (6 bases). Germline CDR1 SGHRS, CDR2 YFSETQ. The CDR3 totals 16 residues. V was cut by 0 bases and J by 3 bases, with 13 bases left in between. CDR3 in amino acids: CASSLVASAYYNEQFF. CDR3 sequence (DNA): TGCGCCAGCAGCTTGGTTGCTAGCGCTTACTACAATGAGCAGTTCTTC.

V is TRBV19 and J is TRBJ1-5; a weak D match, TRBD1 (5 bases). Per germline, CDR1 LNHDA and CDR2 SQIVND (reference sequence). The CDR3 is made up of 15 amino acids. Trimming shortened V by 4 bases and J by 7 bases, and 17 bases separated the two germline ends. CDR3 protein: CASSKGSRVDQPQHF. DNA of the CDR3: TGTGCCAGTAGTAAGGGGTCCAGGGTCGACCAGCCCCAGCATTTT.

The V and J genes are TRBV6-1 and TRBJ1-5; D gene unclear. CDR3 length: 13 amino acids. The ends were cut back, 7 bases at V and 0 bases at J, with 7 bases in the middle. Germline V gene lookup returns CDR1 MNHNS and CDR2 SASEGT. For the CDR3, the DNA is TGTGCCAGCACCCCCTATAGCAATCAGCCCCAGCATTTT. Protein: CASTPYSNQPQHF.